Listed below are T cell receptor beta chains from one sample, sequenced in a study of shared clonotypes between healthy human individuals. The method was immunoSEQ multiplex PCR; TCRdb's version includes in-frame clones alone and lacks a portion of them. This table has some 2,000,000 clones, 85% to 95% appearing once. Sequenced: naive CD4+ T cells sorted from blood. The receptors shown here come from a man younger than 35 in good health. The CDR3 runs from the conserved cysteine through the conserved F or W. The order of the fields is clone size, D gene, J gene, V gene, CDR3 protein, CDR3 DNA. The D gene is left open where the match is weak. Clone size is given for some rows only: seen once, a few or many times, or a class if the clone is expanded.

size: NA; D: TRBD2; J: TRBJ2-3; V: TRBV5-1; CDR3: CASRMGLADTDTQYF; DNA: TGCGCCAGCAGGATGGGACTAGCAGACACAGATACGCAGTATTTT
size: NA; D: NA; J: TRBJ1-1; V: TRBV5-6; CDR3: CASSFHAVNTEAFF; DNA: TGTGCCAGCAGCTTCCACGCGGTGAACACTGAAGCTTTCTTT
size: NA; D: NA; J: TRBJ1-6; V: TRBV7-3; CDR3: CASSPRADSPLHF; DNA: TGTGCCAGCAGCCCACGAGCGGATTCACCCCTCCACTTT
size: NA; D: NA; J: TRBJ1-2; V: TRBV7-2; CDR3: CASSLQLSNYGYTF; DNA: TGTGCCAGCAGCTTGCAGCTCTCAAACTATGGCTACACCTTC
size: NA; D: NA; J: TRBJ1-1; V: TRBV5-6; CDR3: CASSLGPGSTEAFF; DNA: TGTGCCAGCAGCTTAGGACCAGGGAGCACTGAAGCTTTCTTT
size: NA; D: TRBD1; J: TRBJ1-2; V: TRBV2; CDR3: CASSSDRDYGYTF; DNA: TGTGCCAGCAGTTCGGACAGGGATTATGGCTACACCTTC
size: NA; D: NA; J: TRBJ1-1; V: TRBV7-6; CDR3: CASSLSSGVVNTEAFF; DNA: TGTGCCAGCAGCTTATCGAGTGGTGTTGTGAACACTGAAGCTTTCTTT
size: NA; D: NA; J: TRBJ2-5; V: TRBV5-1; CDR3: CASSLGQEPITETQYF; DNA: TGCGCCAGCAGCTTGGGGCAGGAGCCGATCACCGAGACCCAGTACTTC
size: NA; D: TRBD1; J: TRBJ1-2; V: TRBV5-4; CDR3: CASSIPGQGKDGYTF; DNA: TGTGCCAGCAGCATACCGGGACAGGGAAAGGATGGCTACACCTTC
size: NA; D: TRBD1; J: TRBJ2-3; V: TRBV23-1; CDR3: CASSNRGRDRATDTQYF; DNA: TGCGCCAGCAGCAACAGAGGCCGGGACAGGGCTACAGATACGCAGTATTTT
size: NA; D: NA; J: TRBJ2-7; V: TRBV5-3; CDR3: CARSLVDSSYEQYF; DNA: TGTGCCAGAAGCTTGGTCGACAGTTCCTACGAGCAGTACTTC
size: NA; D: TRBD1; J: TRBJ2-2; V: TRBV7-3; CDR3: CASSPFPGRTGATGELFF; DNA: TGTGCCAGCAGCCCCTTTCCCGGACGGACAGGGGCCACCGGGGAGCTGTTTTTT
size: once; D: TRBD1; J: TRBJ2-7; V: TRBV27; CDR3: CASSPLTDRGLYEQYF; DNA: TGTGCCAGCAGTCCCCTGACGGACAGGGGGCTCTACGAGCAGTACTTC
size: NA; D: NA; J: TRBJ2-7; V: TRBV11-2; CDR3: CASSSPGTPYEQYF; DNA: TGTGCCAGCAGCTCGCCCGGGACACCTTACGAGCAGTACTTC
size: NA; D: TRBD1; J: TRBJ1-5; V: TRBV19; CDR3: CASSEGAGQPQHF; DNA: TGTGCCAGTAGTGAGGGGGCAGGACAGCCCCAGCATTTT
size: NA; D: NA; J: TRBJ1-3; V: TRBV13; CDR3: CASSLSRNTIYF; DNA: TGTGCCAGCAGCTTATCCAGAAACACCATATATTTT
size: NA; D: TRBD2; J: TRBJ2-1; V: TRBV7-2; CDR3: CASIPGLAVNEQFF; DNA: TGTGCCAGCATCCCGGGACTAGCGGTCAATGAGCAGTTCTTC
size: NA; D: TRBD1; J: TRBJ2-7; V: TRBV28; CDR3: CASSYVLWQGANEQYF; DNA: TGTGCCAGCAGTTATGTGTTGTGGCAGGGGGCGAACGAGCAGTACTTC
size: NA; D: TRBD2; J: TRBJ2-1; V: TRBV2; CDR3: CASSDTSGLAAYNEQFF; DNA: TGTGCCAGCAGTGACACTTCAGGGCTAGCGGCCTACAATGAGCAGTTCTTC
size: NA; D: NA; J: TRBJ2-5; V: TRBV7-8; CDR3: CASSLEAGGLKTQYF; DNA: TGTGCCAGCAGCTTAGAGGCAGGGGGGTTAAAGACCCAGTACTTC
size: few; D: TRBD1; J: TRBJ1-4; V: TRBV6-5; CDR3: CASTPGQGKEKLFF; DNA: TGTGCCAGCACCCCGGGACAGGGAAAGGAAAAACTGTTTTTT
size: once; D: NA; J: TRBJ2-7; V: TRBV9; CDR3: CASSSGRAAEQYF; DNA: TGTGCCAGCAGCTCCGGGAGAGCAGCCGAGCAGTACTTC
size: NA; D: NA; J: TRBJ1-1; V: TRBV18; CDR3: CASSPSEGTGAFF; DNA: TGTGCCAGCTCACCGAGTGAAGGAACAGGGGCTTTCTTT
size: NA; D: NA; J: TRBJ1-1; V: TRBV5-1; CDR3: CASSRGGVEDTEAFF; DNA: TGCGCCAGCAGCCGGGGCGGCGTAGAGGACACTGAAGCTTTCTTT
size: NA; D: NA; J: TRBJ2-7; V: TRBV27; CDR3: CASSLNRGLGEQYF; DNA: TGTGCCAGCAGTTTAAATCGGGGGCTCGGCGAGCAGTACTTC
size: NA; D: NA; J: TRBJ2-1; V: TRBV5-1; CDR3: CASSSRLVNEQFF; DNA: TGCGCCAGCAGCTCTCGACTGGTGAATGAGCAGTTCTTC
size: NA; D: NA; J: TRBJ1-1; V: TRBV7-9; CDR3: CASSLAPRDNTEAFF; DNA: TGTGCCAGCAGCTTAGCCCCGCGGGATAACACTGAAGCTTTCTTT
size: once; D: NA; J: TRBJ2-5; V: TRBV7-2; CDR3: CASSFSQIQETQYF; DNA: TGTGCCAGCAGCTTTAGTCAGATCCAAGAGACCCAGTACTTC
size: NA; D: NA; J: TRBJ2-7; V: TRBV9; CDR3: CASSVAQGGHEQYF; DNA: TGTGCCAGCAGCGTAGCCCAGGGGGGCCACGAGCAGTACTTC
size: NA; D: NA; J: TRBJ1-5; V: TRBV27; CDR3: CASSLGGNSNQPQHF; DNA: TGTGCCAGCAGCCTTGGAGGAAATAGCAATCAGCCCCAGCATTTT
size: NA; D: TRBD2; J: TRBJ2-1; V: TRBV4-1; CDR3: CASSPPGASGGYNEQFF; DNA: TGCGCCAGCAGCCCGCCCGGGGCTAGCGGGGGGTACAATGAGCAGTTCTTC
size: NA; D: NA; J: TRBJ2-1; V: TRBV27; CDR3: CASSQDLYNEQFF; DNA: TGTGCCAGCAGTCAGGACCTTTACAATGAGCAGTTCTTC
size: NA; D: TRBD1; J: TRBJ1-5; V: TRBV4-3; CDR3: CASSQDIWTGGNQPQHF; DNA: TGCGCCAGCAGCCAAGACATCTGGACAGGGGGTAATCAGCCCCAGCATTTT
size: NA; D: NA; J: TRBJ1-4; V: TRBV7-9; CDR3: CASSLAVGSTNEKLFF; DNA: TGTGCCAGCAGCTTAGCAGTGGGGTCAACTAATGAAAAACTGTTTTTT
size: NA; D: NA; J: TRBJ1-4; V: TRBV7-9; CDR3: CASSLYIRGDEKLFF; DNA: TGTGCCAGCAGCTTATACATCAGGGGTGATGAAAAACTGTTTTTT
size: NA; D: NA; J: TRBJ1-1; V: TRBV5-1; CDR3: CASSPTTGSGTEAFF; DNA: TGCGCCAGCAGCCCAACCACAGGGTCCGGCACTGAAGCTTTCTTT
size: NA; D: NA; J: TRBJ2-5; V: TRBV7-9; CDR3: CASSLALGTQETQYF; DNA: TGTGCCAGCAGCTTAGCCCTAGGGACCCAAGAGACCCAGTACTTC
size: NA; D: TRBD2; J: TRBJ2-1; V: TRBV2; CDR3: CASSEGSLAGGGEQFF; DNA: TGTGCCAGCAGTGAAGGAAGTCTAGCGGGAGGGGGTGAGCAGTTCTTC
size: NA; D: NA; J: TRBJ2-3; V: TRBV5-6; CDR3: CASSLGTTSSTDTQYF; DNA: TGTGCCAGCAGCCTCGGGACAACCTCTAGCACAGATACGCAGTATTTT
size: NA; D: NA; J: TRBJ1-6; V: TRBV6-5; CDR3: CASKGGISSPLHF; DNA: TGTGCCAGCAAAGGGGGAATTAGCTCACCCCTCCACTTT
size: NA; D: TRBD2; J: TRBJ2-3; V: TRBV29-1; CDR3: CSVIPAGGPTDTQYF; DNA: TGCAGCGTTATTCCAGCGGGGGGGCCGACAGATACGCAGTATTTT
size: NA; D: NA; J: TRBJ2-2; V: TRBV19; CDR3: CASSRTRALTGELFF; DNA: TGTGCCAGTAGTAGAACTCGAGCGCTGACCGGGGAGCTGTTTTTT